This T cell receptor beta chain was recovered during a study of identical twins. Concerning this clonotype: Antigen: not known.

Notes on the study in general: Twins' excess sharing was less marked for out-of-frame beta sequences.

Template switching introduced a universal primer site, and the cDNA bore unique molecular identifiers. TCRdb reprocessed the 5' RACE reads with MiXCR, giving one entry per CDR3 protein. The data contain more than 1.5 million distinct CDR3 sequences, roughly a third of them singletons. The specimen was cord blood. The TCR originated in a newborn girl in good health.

CDR3 loop: CASSKALGQGLGTSPEQYF. The CDR3 DNA reads TGTGCCAGCAGCAAAGCCTTGGGACAGGGGCTGGGGACTAGCCCAGAGCAGTACTTC. This rearrangement joins TRBV21-1 to TRBJ2-5; the tabulated D call, TRBD1, remains unverified against the DNA. TRBV21-1 represents a pseudogene. This CDR3 comprises 19 residues.